Presented here are 25 T cell receptor beta chains from one specimen sequenced in a study of cytomegalovirus exposure and HLA in healthy donors. With 60 Vbeta and 13 Jbeta primers, the PCR was carried out. Sequencing was performed with immunoSEQ multiplex PCR; in TCRdb, only in-frame clones are kept and a portion is missing. The repertoire holds 180,000 or so clones, with around 80% as singletons. Sample: PBMCs. The receptors derive from a woman younger than 45 in good health and CMV-seropositive.

The V call is TRBV9, the J call TRBJ2-1, with 9 bases fitting TRBD1. The CDR3 consists of 15 residues. V dropped 2 bases and J dropped 7; count of bases not matched to a gene: 7. The germline V gene has CDR1 SGDLS and CDR2 YYNGEE. The CDR3: CASSVEQGAGNEQFF. The CDR3 DNA is TGTGCCAGCAGCGTTGAACAGGGGGCCGGGAATGAGCAGTTCTTC. Full variable domain (missing parts from reference TRBV9 and TRBJ2-1): DSGVTQTPKHLITATGQRVTLRCSPRSGDLSVYWYQQSLDQGLQFLIQYYNGEERAKGNILERFSAQQFPDLHSELNLSSLELGDSALYFCASSVEQGAGNEQFFGPGTRLTVL.

V gene TRBV19 combines with J gene TRBJ2-2; 8 positions agree with TRBD2. The CDR3 has 14 residues. The J segment lost 8 bases and the V segment lost 1 base, leaving 3 bases of the junction unmatched. From germline, CDR1 is LNHDA and CDR2 SQIVND (reference sequence). The CDR3 sequence is CASSIVGLAGELFF. CDR3 in DNA: TGTGCCAGTAGTATAGTCGGACTAGCTGGGGAGCTGTTTTTT.

The V call is TRBV2, the J call TRBJ2-3, with no clear D. This CDR3 has 13 amino acids. CDR1 and CDR2 (germline): SNHLY, FYNNEI. Trimming pared 3 bases from V and 5 bases from J, leaving 9 bases between. The CDR3 protein is CASSEIVGDTQYF. CDR3 sequence (DNA): TGTGCCAGCAGTGAGATAGTTGGAGATACGCAGTATTTT.

This clone was observed once. The CDR3 region is CASSLVSESYGYTF. The DNA for the CDR3 is TGTGCCAGCAGTTTAGTGTCAGAATCCTATGGCTACACCTTC. The chain combines TRBV28 with TRBJ1-2; D remains unclear. V was cut by 2 bases and J by 4 bases, with 11 bases left in between. Germline V CDR1 and CDR2: MDHEN, SYDVKM. CDR3 size: 14 residues.

This CDR3 is CASRRDTSDTQYF. CDR3 DNA: TGCGCCAGCAGACGCGACACATCAGATACGCAGTATTTT. The chain uses TRBV5-1 and TRBJ2-3; D call uncertain. Germline V gives CDR1 SGHRS, CDR2 YFSETQ. The V gene lost 5 bases and the J gene lost 4 bases, with 11 bases spanning the gap. CDR3 length equals 13 residues.

This clone has a handful of counts. The chain carries TRBV2 and TRBJ1-5, with 7 bases matching TRBD1. V was clipped by 2 bases and J by 4 bases; unmatched bases: 8. In germline, CDR1 is SNHLY, CDR2 FYNNEI. The CDR3 length is 16 residues. CDR3 bases: TGTGCCAGCAGTGAAACGACAGGGATCGGGAATCAGCCCCAGCATTTT. Translation: CASSETTGIGNQPQHF.

V is TRBV6-1 and J is TRBJ2-7; D call uncertain. V dropped 9 bases and J dropped 4 bases, with 7 bases sitting between them. Germline V gives CDR1 MNHNS, CDR2 SASEGT. CDR3 length: 10 amino acids. CDR3 bases: TGTGCCAGTGCGTCGTACGAGCAGTACTTC. This gives the protein CASASYEQYF.

V is TRBV6-5 and J is TRBJ1-2, with TRBD1 matching over 7 bases. V lost 6 bases and J lost 3; bases outside the gene matches: 7. The CDR3 spans 14 residues. The germline V gene encodes CDR1 MNHEY and CDR2 SVGAGI. The CDR3 DNA reads as TGTGCCAGCAGAGGGACAGTAGAAGACTATGGCTACACCTTC. It yields the protein CASRGTVEDYGYTF.

J is TRBJ1-5 and V is TRBV23-1; 12 bases line up with TRBD1. TRBV23-1 is an ORF, with its function uncertain. The J segment lost 1 base and the V segment lost 6 bases, leaving 22 bases of the junction unmatched. The CDR3 totals 22 residues. In DNA, the CDR3 is TGCGCCAGCAGAATCAATGTGGGGGTCCGGGACAGGGGGCAAGGGAGCAATCAGCCCCAGCATTTT. This gives the protein CASRINVGVRDRGQGSNQPQHF.

The V and J genes are TRBV30 and TRBJ2-1; 8 bases are shared with TRBD2. Trimming cost V 7 bases and J 2 bases; bases outside gene matches: 10. The CDR3 is 15 amino acids. CDR1 is GTSNPN and CDR2 is SVGIG in the germline V gene (reference sequence). In nucleotides, the CDR3 is TGTGCCTCCAACTGGGGACTAGATACCTACAATGAGCAGTTCTTC. It translates to CASNWGLDTYNEQFF.

The V and J genes are TRBV27 and TRBJ2-1; TRBD2 is a possible D gene (5 bases). The germline V and J ends were trimmed by 6 bases and 2 bases, with 11 bases remaining between them. Germline values: CDR1 MNHEY, CDR2 SMNVEV (reference sequence). The CDR3 covers 14 residues. CDR3 protein: CASRKRGAYNEQFF. DNA for the CDR3: TGTGCCAGCAGAAAACGGGGTGCCTACAATGAGCAGTTCTTC.

The V gene is TRBV28, the J gene TRBJ2-7; D is undetermined. CDR1 and CDR2 from the germline V gene are MDHEN and SYDVKM. V shed 8 bases and J shed 2 bases, with 13 bases lying between them. CDR3 size: 13 residues. This CDR3 is CASGAQATYEQYF. The CDR3 DNA reads TGTGCCAGCGGCGCGCAGGCAACCTACGAGCAGTACTTC.

This sequence joins TRBV11-3 and TRBJ1-1; D is uncertain. Germline-derived CDR1 and CDR2 are SGHNT and YENEEA. Trimming removed 5 bases from V and 4 bases from J, with 8 bases in between. There are 12 residues in the CDR3. The CDR3, as DNA: TGTGCCAGCAGCCAAGCAGGCACTGAAGCTTTCTTT. This encodes CASSQAGTEAFF.

The J gene is TRBJ2-7, the V gene TRBV5-1, with TRBD1 as a possible D gene (6 bases). CDR1 and CDR2 from the germline V gene are SGHRS and YFSETQ. The CDR3 is 17 residues long. V was shortened by 4 bases and J by 3 bases, with 23 bases between the two germline ends. In nucleotides, the CDR3 is TGCGCCAGCAGCCCCACGACAGGTTCCTTGGGAGTCTACGAGCAGTACTTC. This gives the protein CASSPTTGSLGVYEQYF.

The V and J genes are TRBV5-1 and TRBJ2-7; D is possibly TRBD2 (7 bases). The germline gives CDR1 SGHRS, CDR2 YFSETQ. The CDR3 is made up of 15 amino acids. V was clipped by 6 bases and J by 6 bases, with 22 bases between them. DNA of the CDR3: TGCGCCAGCAAACAAGGGGGGGGCGGGCCGCGCGAGCAGTACTTC. It specifies CASKQGGGGPREQYF. The whole variable domain, remainder taken from reference TRBV5-1 and TRBJ2-7, is KAGVTQTPRYLIKTRGQQVTLSCSPISGHRSVSWYQQTPGQGLQFLFEYFSETQRNKGNFPGRFSGRQFSNSRSEMNVSTLELGDSALYLCASKQGGGGPREQYFGPGTRLTVT.

This chain links TRBV6-6 with TRBJ2-1; 10 nucleotides agree with TRBD1. Unmatched junction bases numbered 5, after V lost 2 bases and J lost 7 bases. CDR3 length: 15 residues. From germline, CDR1 is MNHNY and CDR2 SVGAGI (reference sequence). The chain's CDR3 is CASSYGRQGANEQFF. The CDR3 nucleotides are TGTGCCAGCAGTTACGGGAGACAGGGGGCGAATGAGCAGTTCTTC.

This chain joins TRBV30 and TRBJ2-7; D is unclear. The CDR3 sequence is 12 residues long. Trimming took 0 bases from V and 3 from J, leaving 6 bases between them. CDR1 and CDR2 (germline): GTSNPN, SVGIG (reference sequence). CDR3 sequence reads: CAWSVILYEQYF. The CDR3 DNA reads TGTGCCTGGAGTGTTATCCTCTACGAGCAGTACTTC.

In its sample, this clone was seen a few times. The chain employs TRBV7-9 and TRBJ1-1; D perhaps matches TRBD1 (6 bases). Trimming cost V 6 bases and J 4 bases, with 18 bases left between them. Germline V CDR1 and CDR2: SEHNR, FQNEAQ (reference sequence). This CDR3 region has 15 residues. The CDR3 nucleotides read TGTGCCAGCAGTCTAACGGGGGGCGCGGGCACTGAAGCTTTCTTT. Translated: CASSLTGGAGTEAFF.

To note about this clone: A junction boundary mismatches the germline segment, possibly from a read error. The chain employs TRBV5-1 and TRBJ1-6; D is uncertain. CDR1 is SGHRS and CDR2 is YFSETQ in the germline V gene. The CDR3 covers 15 residues. CDR3 DNA: TGCGCCAGCAGATTGGATCCTGCGGATAATTCACCCCTCCACTTT. Protein sequence: CASRLDPADNSPLHF.

The chain is built from TRBV5-1 and TRBJ2-7, with a weak D call TRBD1 (6 bases). Trimming took 2 bases from V and 4 from J, leaving 10 bases between them. The CDR3 sequence is 13 residues long. Germline V gene lookup returns CDR1 SGHRS and CDR2 YFSETQ. CDR3 in DNA: TGCGCCAGCAGCTTCGGGACAACATACGAGCAGTACTTC. As protein: CASSFGTTYEQYF.

The chain carries TRBV5-1 and TRBJ1-3; 9 positions match TRBD1. The V gene's germline CDR1 is SGHRS and CDR2 YFSETQ. J gave up 1 base and V 4 bases, and 6 bases lay outside the gene matches. The CDR3 sequence is 16 residues long. The CDR3 here is CASSRDRVTSGNTIYF. The CDR3 DNA follows: TGCGCCAGCAGCCGGGACAGGGTTACTTCTGGAAACACCATATATTTT.

The J gene is TRBJ2-5, the V gene TRBV27; D call uncertain. CDR1 is MNHEY and CDR2 is SMNVEV in the germline V gene (reference sequence). The CDR3 totals 13 residues. Trimming took off 7 bases at V and 5 bases at J, with 14 bases between the two ends. In nucleotides, the CDR3 is TGTGCCAGCACCGCATGGCCCGGGGAGACCCAGTACTTC. As protein: CASTAWPGETQYF.

In the case of this clone: At one of its ends the junction is not consistent with the germline gene, which may arise from a read error. The rearrangement joins TRBV10-3 to TRBJ1-1, with D unresolved. The CDR3 has 13 amino acids. CDR1 and CDR2 (germline): ENHRY, SYGVKD. The CDR3 DNA reads TGTGCCATCGGTGACGTTATGAACACTGAAGCTTTCTTT. Encoded protein: CAIGDVMNTEAFF.

This chain connects TRBV10-3 to TRBJ1-2; D is unresolved. The CDR3 is 14 residues long. Germline V gives CDR1 ENHRY, CDR2 SYGVKD. V lost 9 bases, J lost 0 bases, and 14 bases lay in between. The CDR3 coding sequence is TGTGCCATTGGACGGGAGATAACTAACTATGGCTACACCTTC. Translated: CAIGREITNYGYTF.

The chain recombines TRBV23-1 with TRBJ1-1; D is perhaps TRBD1 (6 bases). TRBV23-1 is an ORF for which the function is uncertain. The germline V and J ends were trimmed by 0 bases and 5 bases, with 13 bases remaining between them. The CDR3 contains 15 residues. In nucleotides, the CDR3 is TGCGCCAGCAGTCAATCGAATCAGGGGAATACTGAAGCTTTCTTT. Encoded protein: CASSQSNQGNTEAFF.